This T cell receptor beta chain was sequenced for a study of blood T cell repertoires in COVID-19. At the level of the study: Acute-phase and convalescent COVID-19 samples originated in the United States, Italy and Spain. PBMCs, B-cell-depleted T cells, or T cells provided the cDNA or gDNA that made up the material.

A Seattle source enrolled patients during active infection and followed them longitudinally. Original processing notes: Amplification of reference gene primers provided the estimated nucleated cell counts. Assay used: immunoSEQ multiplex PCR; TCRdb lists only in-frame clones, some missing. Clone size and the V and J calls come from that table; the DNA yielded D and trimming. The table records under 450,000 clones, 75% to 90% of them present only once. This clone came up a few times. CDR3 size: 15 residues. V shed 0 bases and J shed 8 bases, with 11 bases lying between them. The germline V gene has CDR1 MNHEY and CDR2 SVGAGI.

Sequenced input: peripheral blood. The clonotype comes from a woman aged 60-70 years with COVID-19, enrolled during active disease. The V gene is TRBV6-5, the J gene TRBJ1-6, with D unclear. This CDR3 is CASSYSAQVHSPLHF. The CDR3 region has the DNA TGTGCCAGCAGTTACTCTGCCCAGGTTCATTCACCCCTCCACTTT.